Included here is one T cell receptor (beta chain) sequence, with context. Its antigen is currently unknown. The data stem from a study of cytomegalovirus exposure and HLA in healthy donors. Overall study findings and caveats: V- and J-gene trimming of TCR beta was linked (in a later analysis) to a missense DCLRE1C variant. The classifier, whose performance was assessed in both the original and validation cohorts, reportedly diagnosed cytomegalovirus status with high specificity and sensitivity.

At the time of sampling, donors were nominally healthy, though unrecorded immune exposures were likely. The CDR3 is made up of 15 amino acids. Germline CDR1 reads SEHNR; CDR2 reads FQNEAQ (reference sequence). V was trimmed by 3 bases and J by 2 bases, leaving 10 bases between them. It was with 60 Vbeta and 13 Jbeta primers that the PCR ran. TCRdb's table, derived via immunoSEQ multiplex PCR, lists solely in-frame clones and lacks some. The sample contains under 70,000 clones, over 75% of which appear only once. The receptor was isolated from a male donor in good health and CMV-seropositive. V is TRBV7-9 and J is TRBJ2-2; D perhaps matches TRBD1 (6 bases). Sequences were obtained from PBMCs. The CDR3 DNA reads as TGTGCCAGCAGCTTGGGGGCGAGTAACACCGGGGAGCTGTTTTTT. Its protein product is CASSLGASNTGELFF.